Listed below are T cell receptor beta chains from one sample, sequenced in a study of control samples from healthy donors and cancer patients. The method was immunoSEQ multiplex PCR; TCRdb's version includes in-frame clones alone and lacks a portion of them. This sample yields more than 35,000 clones, of which roughly 94% are seen a single time; roughly 25% belongs to the top ten. Sequencing was done on a sample of blood. The source is a man aged 55 to 70 in good health. Both conserved end residues are part of each CDR3. Fields, in order: CDR3 protein, CDR3 DNA, clone size, J gene, D gene, V gene. The D gene is left open where the match is weak. The size of a clone is reported for some rows only, either as once, few or many, or as a class for expanded clones.

CASSLTNRPTGGGEQFF	TGTGCCAGCAGCTTGACGAACCGTCCGACCGGAGGAGGTGAGCAGTTCTTC	NA	TRBJ2-1	NA	TRBV5-4
CASSTHRGETQYF	TGTGCCAGCAGTACTCACAGGGGGGAGACCCAGTACTTC	NA	TRBJ2-5	TRBD1	TRBV6-5
CASSIVRDRHNEQFF	TGTGCCAGTAGTATCGTTAGGGACAGACACAATGAGCAGTTCTTC	NA	TRBJ2-1	TRBD1	TRBV19
CATSRDWGQVYEQYF	TGTGCCACCAGCAGAGATTGGGGACAAGTTTACGAGCAGTACTTC	NA	TRBJ2-7	NA	TRBV15
CASTMSETQYF	TGTGCCAGCACTATGTCAGAGACCCAGTACTTC	NA	TRBJ2-5	NA	TRBV7-9
CASSLARGVGNTIYF	TGTGCCAGCAGCTTAGCCAGGGGAGTTGGAAACACCATATATTTT	NA	TRBJ1-3	NA	TRBV11-3
CASSLDTWKQYF	TGTGCCAGCAGCTTAGATACGTGGAAGCAGTATTTT	NA	TRBJ2-3	NA	TRBV11-3
CASSRPRTVMNTEAFF	TGTGCCAGCAGCCGCCCGAGGACAGTTATGAACACTGAAGCTTTCTTT	once	TRBJ1-1	NA	TRBV5-6
CASSLRTQTVGTIYF	TGTGCCAGCAGCCTCCGGACGCAAACTGTGGGCACCATATATTTT	NA	TRBJ1-3	NA	TRBV5-4
CASSAQVAGGKYEQYF	TGTGCCAGTAGCGCTCAGGTAGCGGGAGGAAAATACGAGCAGTACTTC	NA	TRBJ2-7	TRBD2	TRBV19
CASSAPGTGNEKLFF	TGTGCCAGCAGTGCCCCCGGGACAGGGAACGAAAAACTGTTTTTT	NA	TRBJ1-4	TRBD1	TRBV28
CSVGQGSQPQHF	TGCAGCGTTGGGCAGGGCAGTCAGCCCCAGCATTTT	NA	TRBJ1-5	NA	TRBV29-1
CASSEYPATPYNEQFF	TGTGCCAGCAGTGAATATCCCGCAACCCCCTACAATGAGCAGTTCTTC	NA	TRBJ2-1	NA	TRBV25-1
CASSQWGQGALSGANVLTF	TGTGCCAGCAGCCAATGGGGACAGGGGGCTCTCTCTGGGGCCAACGTCCTGACTTTC	NA	TRBJ2-6	TRBD1	TRBV14
CASSGPSWGEQYF	TGTGCCAGCAGCGGTCCTTCTTGGGGCGAGCAGTACTTC	few	TRBJ2-7	NA	TRBV9
CASSVTDYSYNEQFF	TGTGCCAGCAGCGTAACAGATTATTCCTACAATGAGCAGTTCTTC	NA	TRBJ2-1	NA	TRBV9
CASSARPEGIYNEQFF	TGTGCCAGCAGTGCAAGACCCGAGGGGATTTACAATGAGCAGTTCTTC	once	TRBJ2-1	NA	TRBV6-1
CASSLSASNQPQHF	TGTGCCAGCAGCTTAAGCGCCTCCAATCAGCCCCAGCATTTT	NA	TRBJ1-5	NA	TRBV7-6
CSATTDGYTF	TGCAGTGCTACGACAGATGGCTACACCTTC	NA	TRBJ1-2	NA	TRBV20-1
CASNQEGGPSGNEQFF	TGTGCCAGCAACCAGGAAGGAGGGCCCTCGGGCAATGAGCAGTTCTTC	NA	TRBJ2-1	NA	TRBV5-6
CASSASSGQTQETQYF	TGTGCCAGCAGCGCCTCCTCGGGACAGACACAAGAGACCCAGTACTTC	NA	TRBJ2-5	TRBD1	TRBV9
CASSLAVRGTEAFF	TGCGCCAGCAGCTTGGCCGTTCGGGGCACTGAAGCTTTCTTT	NA	TRBJ1-1	NA	TRBV5-1
CATSLVGTGNTIYF	TGTGCCACCAGCCTAGTTGGGACAGGGAACACCATATATTTT	NA	TRBJ1-3	TRBD1	TRBV15
CSVAEFGSNQPQHF	TGCAGCGTTGCAGAGTTTGGGAGCAATCAGCCCCAGCATTTT	once	TRBJ1-5	NA	TRBV29-1
CASSYGQGISDTQYF	TGTGCCAGCAGTTACGGGCAGGGGATCTCAGATACGCAGTATTTT	NA	TRBJ2-3	NA	TRBV6-2/TRBV6-3
CATSDFGTTGTGELFF	TGTGCCACCAGTGATTTCGGGACTACTGGTACCGGGGAGCTGTTTTTT	NA	TRBJ2-2	TRBD2	TRBV24-1
CASSLKPTYGYTF	TGTGCCAGCAGTTTAAAGCCCACCTATGGCTACACCTTC	NA	TRBJ1-2	NA	TRBV27
CASSPGHPASGQYF	TGTGCCAGCAGCCCGGGACACCCAGCCAGTGGCCAGTACTTC	NA	TRBJ2-5	NA	TRBV6-2/TRBV6-3
CASSLGAVNEQFF	TGCGCCAGCAGCTTGGGAGCGGTCAATGAGCAGTTCTTC	NA	TRBJ2-1	NA	TRBV5-1
CASSQGQGIYEQYF	TGTGCCAGCAGCCAGGGGCAGGGGATCTACGAGCAGTACTTC	NA	TRBJ2-7	NA	TRBV2
CASTLGGLESNEKLFF	TGTGCCAGCACCTTGGGAGGGCTTGAGTCTAATGAAAAACTGTTTTTT	NA	TRBJ1-4	NA	TRBV28